The T cell receptor beta chain under discussion was sequenced for a study of CD8 T cells in Susac syndrome. cDNA came from roughly 0.5 to 1 ug RNA primed by random hexamers. By means of immunoSEQ multiplex PCR, TCR beta CDR3 spanning 54 Vbeta and 13 Jbeta underwent amplification. TCRdb processed the immunoSEQ multiplex PCR reads anew with MiXCR; each CDR3 protein has one entry. Of 110,000 or so distinct CDR3 sequences in the sample, 90% to 98% are singletons; the top ten hold more than 0.08%. The CD8+ and CD4+ T cells were isolated magnetically using a negative isolation approach, whereas the TEMRA cells were enriched by FACS. Germline CDR1 and CDR2: KGHSH and LQKENI. CDR3 length equals 17 residues. The junction had 5 bases not matched to a gene; V was cut back by 1 base and J by 1 base.

The sample taken for sequencing was CD4+ T cells from PBMCs. The receptor's source is a human donor in good health. V gene TRBV18 combines with J gene TRBJ2-3; 10 nucleotides match TRBD1. The CDR3 sequence is CASSPLSGTGGTDTQYF. Written as DNA, the CDR3 is TGTGCCAGCTCACCACTGAGCGGGACAGGGGGCACAGATACGCAGTATTTT.